The clone carrying this T cell receptor beta chain is classed as medium-sized. Peripheral blood genomic DNA, not sorted cells or RNA, was the template. This sample was included in a study of T cell repertoires in aging, cancer and after chemotherapy. Background on the study: Roughly 9.1 million TCR reads were in the whole dataset.

Multiplex touch-down PCR with TRB-A/B primers amplified rearranged V-D-J TRB sequences. TCRdb independently ran MiXCR on the multiplex PCR reads; one entry per CDR3 protein. The data contain 9,500 to 15,000 distinct CDR3 sequences, 31% of them singletons. CDR1 MNHEY and CDR2 SVGAGI come from the germline V gene. The CDR3 loop spans 13 amino acids. Trimming stripped 5 bases from V and 11 bases from J, with 13 bases between. Sequenced input: blood. This sequence joins TRBV6-5 and TRBJ1-6; D ambiguous. This clonotype was obtained from a human donor in good health. The donor label of this sample is uncertain. The chain's CDR3 is CASSPDGVAPLHF. The DNA of the CDR3 is TGTGCCAGCAGTCCGGACGGTGTGGCACCCCTCCACTTT.